Reported below is one T cell receptor beta chain. Data came from immunoSEQ multiplex PCR; TCRdb stores just in-frame clones and leaves some out. The table records some 490,000 clones, approximately 90% of them present only once. The cohort comprised adults aged about 18 to 90 years residing in under 30 US areas. Clinical history reported by participants formed the basis on which cohorts were assigned. Germline assignment: CDR1 SEHNR and CDR2 FQNEAQ (reference sequence). CDR3 size: 19 residues. J was trimmed by 0 bases and V by 4 bases; bases with no gene match: 12. The sample belongs to a study of blood T cell repertoires in COVID-19.

The sequence was collected from an older woman who had recovered from COVID-19. What was sequenced was PBMCs or T cells enriched from blood (not recorded which). This chain links TRBV7-9 with TRBJ2-6, with TRBD1 matching 7 bases. CDR3 residues: CASSSRKDRFSSGANVLTF. CDR3 coding DNA: TGTGCCAGCAGCTCAAGAAAGGACAGGTTTTCCTCTGGGGCCAACGTCCTGACTTTC. The whole variable domain, remainder taken from reference TRBV7-9 and TRBJ2-6, is DTGVSQNPRHKITKRGQNVTFRCDPISEHNRLYWYRQTLGQGPEFLTYFQNEAQLEKSRLLSDRFSAERPKGSFSTLEIQRTEQGDSAMYLCASSSRKDRFSSGANVLTFGAGSRLTVL.